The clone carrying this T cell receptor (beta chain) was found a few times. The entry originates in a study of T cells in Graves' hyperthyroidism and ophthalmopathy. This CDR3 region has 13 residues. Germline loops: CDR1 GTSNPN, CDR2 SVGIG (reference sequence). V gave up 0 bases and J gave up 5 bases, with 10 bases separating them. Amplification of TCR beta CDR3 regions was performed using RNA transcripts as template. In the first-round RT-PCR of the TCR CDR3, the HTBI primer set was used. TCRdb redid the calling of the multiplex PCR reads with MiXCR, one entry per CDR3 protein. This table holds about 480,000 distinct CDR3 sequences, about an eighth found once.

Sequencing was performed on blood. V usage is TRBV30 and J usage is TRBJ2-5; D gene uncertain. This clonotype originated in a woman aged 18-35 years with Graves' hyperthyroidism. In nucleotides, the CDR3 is TGTGCCTGGAGTGTACCATCCAGGGAGACCCAGTACTTC. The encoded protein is CAWSVPSRETQYF.